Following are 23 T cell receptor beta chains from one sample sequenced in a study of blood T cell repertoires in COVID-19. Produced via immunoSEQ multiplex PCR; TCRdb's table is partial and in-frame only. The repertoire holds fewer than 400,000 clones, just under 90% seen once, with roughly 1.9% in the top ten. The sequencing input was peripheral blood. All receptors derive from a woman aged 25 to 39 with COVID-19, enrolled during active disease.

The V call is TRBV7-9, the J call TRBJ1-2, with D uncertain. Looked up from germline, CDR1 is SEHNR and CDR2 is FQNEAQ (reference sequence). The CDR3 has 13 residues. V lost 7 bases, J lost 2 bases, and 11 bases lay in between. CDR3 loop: CASTQSGNYGYTF. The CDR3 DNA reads TGTGCCAGCACCCAGTCGGGGAACTATGGCTACACCTTC.

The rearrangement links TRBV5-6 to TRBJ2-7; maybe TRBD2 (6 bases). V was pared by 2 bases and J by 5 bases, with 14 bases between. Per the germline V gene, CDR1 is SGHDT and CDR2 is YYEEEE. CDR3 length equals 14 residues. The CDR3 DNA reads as TGTGCCAGCAGCTTTTCCATCGGGAGCGACGAGCAGTACGTC. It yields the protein CASSFSIGSDEQYV.

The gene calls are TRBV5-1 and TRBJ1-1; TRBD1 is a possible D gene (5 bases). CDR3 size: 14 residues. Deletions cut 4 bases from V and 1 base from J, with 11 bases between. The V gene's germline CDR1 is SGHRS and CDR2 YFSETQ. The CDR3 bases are TGCGCCAGCAGCGCTGCGGGGGGGAACACTGAAGCTTTCTTT. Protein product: CASSAAGGNTEAFF.

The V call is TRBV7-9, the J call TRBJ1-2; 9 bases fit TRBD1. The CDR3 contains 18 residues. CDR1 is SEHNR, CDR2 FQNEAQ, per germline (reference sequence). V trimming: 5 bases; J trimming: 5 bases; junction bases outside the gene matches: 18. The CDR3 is CASSTTGTGNKWRYGYTF. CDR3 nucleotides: TGTGCCAGCAGCACAACCGGGACAGGGAACAAATGGAGATATGGCTACACCTTC.

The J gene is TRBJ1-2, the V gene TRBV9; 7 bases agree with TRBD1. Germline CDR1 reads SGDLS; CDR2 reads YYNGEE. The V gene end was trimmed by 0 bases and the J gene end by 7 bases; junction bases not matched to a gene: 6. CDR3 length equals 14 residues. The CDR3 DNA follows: TGTGCCAGCAGCGTAGCTGAAGGGGGCGCTGGCTACACCTTC. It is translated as CASSVAEGGAGYTF.

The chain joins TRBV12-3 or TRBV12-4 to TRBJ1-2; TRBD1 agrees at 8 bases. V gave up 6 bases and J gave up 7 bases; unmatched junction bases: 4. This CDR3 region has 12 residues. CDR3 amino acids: CASSRTGLGYTF. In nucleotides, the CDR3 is TGTGCCAGCAGCCGGACAGGGCTTGGCTACACCTTC.

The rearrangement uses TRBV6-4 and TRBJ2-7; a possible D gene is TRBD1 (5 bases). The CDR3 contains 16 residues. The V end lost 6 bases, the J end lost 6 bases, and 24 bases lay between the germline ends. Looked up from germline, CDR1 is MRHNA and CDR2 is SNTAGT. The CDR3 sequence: CASRDGGVPRVCEQYV. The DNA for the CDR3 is TGTGCCAGCAGAGACGGTGGGGTCCCCAGGGTGTGCGAGCAGTACGTC.

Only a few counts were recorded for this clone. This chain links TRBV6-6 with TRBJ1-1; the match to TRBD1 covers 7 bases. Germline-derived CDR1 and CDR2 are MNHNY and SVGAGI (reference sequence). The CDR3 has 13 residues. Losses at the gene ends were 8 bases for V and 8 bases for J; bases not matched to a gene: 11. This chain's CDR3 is CASVGQGVSEAFF. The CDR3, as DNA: TGTGCCAGCGTGGGGCAGGGGGTATCCGAAGCTTTCTTT.

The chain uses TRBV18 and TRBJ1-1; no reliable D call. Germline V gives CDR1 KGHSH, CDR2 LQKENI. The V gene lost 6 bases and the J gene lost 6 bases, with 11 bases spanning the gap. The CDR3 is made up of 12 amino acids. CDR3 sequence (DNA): TGTGCCAGCTCGGGAGGGTTCGCTGAAGCTTTCTTT. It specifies CASSGGFAEAFF. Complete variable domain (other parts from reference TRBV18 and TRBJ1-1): NAGVMQNPRHLVRRRGQEARLRCSPMKGHSHVYWYRQLPEEGLKFMVYLQKENIIDESGMPKERFSAEFPKEGPSILRIQQVVRGDSAAYFCASSGGFAEAFFGQGTRLTVV.

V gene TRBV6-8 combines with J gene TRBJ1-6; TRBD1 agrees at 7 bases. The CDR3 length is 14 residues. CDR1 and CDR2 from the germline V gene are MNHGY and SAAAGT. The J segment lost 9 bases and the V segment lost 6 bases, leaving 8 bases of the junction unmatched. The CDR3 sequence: CASRFRDRGSPLHF. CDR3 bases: TGTGCCAGCAGATTCCGGGACAGAGGTTCACCCCTCCACTTT.

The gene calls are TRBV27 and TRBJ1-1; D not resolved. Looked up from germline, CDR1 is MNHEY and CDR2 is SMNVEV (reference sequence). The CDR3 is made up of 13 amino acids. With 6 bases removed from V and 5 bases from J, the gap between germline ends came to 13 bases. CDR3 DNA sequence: TGTGCCAGCAGCGGCGGGCCGGGGACTGAAGCTTTCTTT. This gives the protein CASSGGPGTEAFF.

The DNA of the CDR3 is TGTGCCATCTTCCGGGACAGGAGAATCGGGGAGCTGTTTTTT. As protein: CAIFRDRRIGELFF. The chain employs TRBV7-9 and TRBJ2-2, with 8 bases identical to TRBD1. CDR3 size: 14 residues. Germline lookup yields CDR1 SEHNR and CDR2 FQNEAQ (reference sequence). With V trimmed by 10 bases and J by 7 bases, 11 bases remained unmatched.

Here the CDR3 reads CASHRGVSTEAFF. CDR3 DNA sequence: TGTGCCAGCCACCGGGGGGTGAGCACTGAAGCTTTCTTT. This sequence joins TRBV27 and TRBJ1-1, with D possibly TRBD1 on 5 matching bases. With 8 bases removed from V and 4 bases from J, the gap between germline ends came to 14 bases. Germline V CDR1 and CDR2: MNHEY, SMNVEV (reference sequence). This CDR3 region has 13 residues.

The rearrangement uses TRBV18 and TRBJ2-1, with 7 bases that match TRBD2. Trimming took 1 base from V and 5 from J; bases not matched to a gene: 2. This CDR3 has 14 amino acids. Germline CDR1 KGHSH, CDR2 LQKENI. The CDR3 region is CASSPQRGNNEQFF. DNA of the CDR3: TGTGCCAGCTCACCACAGCGGGGCAACAATGAGCAGTTCTTC.

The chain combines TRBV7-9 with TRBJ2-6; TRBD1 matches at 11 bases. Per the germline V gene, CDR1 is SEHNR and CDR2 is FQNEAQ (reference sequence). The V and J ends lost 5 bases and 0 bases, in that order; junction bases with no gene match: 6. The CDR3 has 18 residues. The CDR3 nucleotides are TGTGCCAGCAGCACCTGGACAGGGGGCGGCTCTGGGGCCAACGTCCTGACTTTC. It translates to CASSTWTGGGSGANVLTF.

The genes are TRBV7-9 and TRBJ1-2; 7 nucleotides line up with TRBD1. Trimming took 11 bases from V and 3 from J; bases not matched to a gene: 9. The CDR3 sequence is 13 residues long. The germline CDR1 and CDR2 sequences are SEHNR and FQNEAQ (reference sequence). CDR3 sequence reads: CAVTGALHYGYTF. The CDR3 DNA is TGTGCCGTCACAGGGGCTCTCCACTATGGCTACACCTTC.

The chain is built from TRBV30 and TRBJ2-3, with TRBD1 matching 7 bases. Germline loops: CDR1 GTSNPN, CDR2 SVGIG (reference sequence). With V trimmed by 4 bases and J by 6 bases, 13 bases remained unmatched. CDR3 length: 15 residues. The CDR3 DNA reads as TGTGCCTGGATAAAAACAGGGGCTCCGTCGGATACGCAGTATTTT. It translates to CAWIKTGAPSDTQYF. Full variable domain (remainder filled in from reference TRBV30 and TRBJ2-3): SQTIHQWPATLVQPVGSPLSLECTVEGTSNPNLYWYRQAAGRGLQLLFYSVGIGQISSEVPQNLSASRPQDRQFILSSKKLLLSDSGFYLCAWIKTGAPSDTQYFGPGTRLTVL.

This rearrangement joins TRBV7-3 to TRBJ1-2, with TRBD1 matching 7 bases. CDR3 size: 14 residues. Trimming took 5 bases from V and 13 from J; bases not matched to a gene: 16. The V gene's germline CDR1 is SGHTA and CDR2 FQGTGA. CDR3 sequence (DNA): TGTGCCAGCAGCCCCAAGGGACAGCTCGTCAGTCGCACCTTC. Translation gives CASSPKGQLVSRTF. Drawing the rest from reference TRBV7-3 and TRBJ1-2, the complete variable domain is GAGVSQTPSNKVTEKGKYVELRCDPISGHTALYWYRQSLGQGPEFLIYFQGTGAADDSGLPNDRFFAVRPEGSVSTLKIQRTERGDSAVYLCASSPKGQLVSRTFGSGTRLTVV.

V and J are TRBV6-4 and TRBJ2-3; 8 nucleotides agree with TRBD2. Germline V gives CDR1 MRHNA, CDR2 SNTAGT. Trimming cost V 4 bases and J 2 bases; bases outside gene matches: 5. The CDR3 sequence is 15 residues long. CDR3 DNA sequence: TGTGCCAGCAGTGTTTCGCGGGGGGCCACAGATACGCAGTATTTT. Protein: CASSVSRGATDTQYF.

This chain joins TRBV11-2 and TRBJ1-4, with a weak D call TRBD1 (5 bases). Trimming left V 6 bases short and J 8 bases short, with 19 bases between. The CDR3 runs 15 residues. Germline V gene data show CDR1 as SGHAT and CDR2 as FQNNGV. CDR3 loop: CASRSWGRRGEKLFF. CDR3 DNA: TGTGCCAGCAGGTCCTGGGGGAGGAGAGGCGAAAAACTGTTTTTT.

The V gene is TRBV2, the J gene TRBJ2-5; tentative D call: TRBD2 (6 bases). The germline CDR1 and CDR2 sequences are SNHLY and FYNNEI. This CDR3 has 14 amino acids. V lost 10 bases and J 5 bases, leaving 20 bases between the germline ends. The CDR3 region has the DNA TGTGCCACCTCAATGGCGGGGCCCCGGGAGACCCAGTACTTC. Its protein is CATSMAGPRETQYF. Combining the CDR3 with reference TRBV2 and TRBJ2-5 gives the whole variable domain EPEVTQTPSHQVTQMGQEVILRCVPISNHLYFYWYRQILGQKVEFLVSFYNNEISEKSEIFDDQFSVERPDGSNFTLKIRSTKLEDSAMYFCATSMAGPRETQYFGPGTRLLVL.

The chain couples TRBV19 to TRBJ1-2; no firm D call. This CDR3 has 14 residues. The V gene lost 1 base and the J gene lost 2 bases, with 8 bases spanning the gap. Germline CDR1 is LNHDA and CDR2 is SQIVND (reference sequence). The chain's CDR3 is CASSIATENYGYTF. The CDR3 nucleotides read TGTGCCAGTAGTATAGCAACAGAGAACTATGGCTACACCTTC.

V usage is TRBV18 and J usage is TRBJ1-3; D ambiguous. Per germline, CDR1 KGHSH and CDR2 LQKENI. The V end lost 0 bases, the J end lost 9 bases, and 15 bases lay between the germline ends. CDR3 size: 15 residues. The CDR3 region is CASSPPGSKIVTIYF. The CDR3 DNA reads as TGTGCCAGCTCACCACCAGGGAGCAAGATAGTCACCATATATTTT.